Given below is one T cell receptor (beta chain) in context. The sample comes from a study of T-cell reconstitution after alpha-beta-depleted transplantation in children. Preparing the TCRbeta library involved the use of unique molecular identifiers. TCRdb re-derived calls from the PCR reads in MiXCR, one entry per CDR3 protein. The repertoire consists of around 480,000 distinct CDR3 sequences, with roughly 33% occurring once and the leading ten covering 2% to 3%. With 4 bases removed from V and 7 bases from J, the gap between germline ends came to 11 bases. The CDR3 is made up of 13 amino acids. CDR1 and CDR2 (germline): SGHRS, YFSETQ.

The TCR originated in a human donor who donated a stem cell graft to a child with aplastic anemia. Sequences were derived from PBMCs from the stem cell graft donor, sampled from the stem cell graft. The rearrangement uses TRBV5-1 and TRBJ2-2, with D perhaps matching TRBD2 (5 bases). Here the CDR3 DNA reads TGCGCCAGCAGCCCACTAGTTAACGGGGAGCTGTTTTTT. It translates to CASSPLVNGELFF.